The 27 T cell receptor beta chains below come from one sample, sequenced in a study of T cells after yellow fever vaccination. MiXCR, run by TCRdb on the 5' RACE reads, gives a single entry per CDR3 protein. This table has around 340,000 distinct CDR3 sequences, approximately 9% appearing once. The source was PBMCs, collected on the day of the first yellow fever vaccination. These receptors were collected from a man aged 18 to 29 who received the YFV17D yellow fever vaccine.

This chain links TRBV24-1 with TRBJ1-4; possible D gene TRBD1, 6 bases. Deletions cut 3 bases from V and 3 bases from J, with 13 bases between. There are 16 residues in the CDR3. Per the germline V gene, CDR1 is KGHDR and CDR2 is SFDVKD. The CDR3 spells CATSDPPGAANEKLFF. As DNA, the CDR3 is TGTGCCACCAGTGATCCCCCGGGGGCGGCTAATGAAAAACTGTTTTTT.

This clonotype appeared many times. J is TRBJ1-5 and V is TRBV4-2, with D unclear. Trimming removed 0 bases at V and 1 base at J, with 4 bases between. The germline V gene encodes CDR1 LGHNA and CDR2 YNFKEQ. This CDR3 spans 14 amino acids. CDR3 protein: CASSQDRSNQPQHF. Written as DNA, the CDR3 is TGTGCCAGCAGCCAAGATAGGAGCAATCAGCCCCAGCATTTT.

The chain recombines TRBV6-2 or TRBV6-3 with TRBJ2-2; a possible D gene is TRBD1 (5 bases). CDR1 MNHEY and CDR2 SVGEGT come from the germline V gene. The V end was cut by 2 bases, the J end by 1 base, with 11 bases between. The CDR3 covers 16 residues. For the CDR3, the DNA is TGTGCCAGCAGTTACGTGTCGACAGTGAACACCGGGGAGCTGTTTTTT. Translating it yields CASSYVSTVNTGELFF.

This chain links TRBV7-3 with TRBJ2-3; D unclear. The ends were cut back, 5 bases at V and 0 bases at J, with 6 bases in the middle. The CDR3 is made up of 13 amino acids. Germline values: CDR1 SGHTA, CDR2 FQGTGA. This CDR3 reads CASSTTSTDTQYF. DNA of the CDR3: TGTGCCAGCAGCACTACTAGCACAGATACGCAGTATTTT.

The chain uses TRBV28 and TRBJ2-5; the match to TRBD2 covers 7 bases. The germline CDR1 and CDR2 sequences are MDHEN and SYDVKM. With 3 bases clipped from V and 0 bases from J, the junction kept 7 bases outside the gene matches. This CDR3 spans 16 amino acids. The DNA for the CDR3 is TGTGCCAGCAGTTTGGTGGGACTACCGTACCAAGAGACCCAGTACTTC. Translated: CASSLVGLPYQETQYF.

The gene calls are TRBV6-2 or TRBV6-3 and TRBJ2-7, with 9 bases identical to TRBD2. The V segment lost 7 bases and the J segment 2 bases; nucleotides outside the gene matches: 12. The CDR3 loop spans 16 amino acids. Germline CDR1 reads MNHEY; CDR2 reads SVGEGT. The CDR3 is CASTGGGAEGAYEQYF. In DNA form, the CDR3 reads TGTGCCAGCACCGGCGGGGGGGCCGAAGGAGCCTACGAGCAGTACTTC.

The chain joins TRBV28 to TRBJ2-7; TRBD1 aligns across 10 bases. Per germline, CDR1 MDHEN and CDR2 SYDVKM. After removal of 4 bases from V and 2 bases from J, the junction contained 8 bases not matched to a gene. CDR3 length equals 16 residues. The CDR3 sequence: CASSSKGQGNPYEQYV. As DNA, the CDR3 is TGTGCCAGCAGTTCAAAGGGACAGGGGAACCCCTACGAGCAGTACGTC.

The chain carries TRBV28 and TRBJ2-5, with 7 bases matching TRBD1. Trimming took 7 bases from V and 5 from J; bases not matched to a gene: 10. Germline assignment: CDR1 MDHEN and CDR2 SYDVKM. This CDR3 region has 14 residues. The CDR3 nucleotides read TGTGCCAGCAACCCCGACAGGGCGAAGGAGACCCAGTACTTC. It is translated as CASNPDRAKETQYF.

In this sample, this clonotype turned up a few times. The V call is TRBV5-6, the J call TRBJ1-3; D remains ambiguous. The V end was cut by 5 bases, the J end by 0 bases, with 9 bases between. Germline V gene lookup returns CDR1 SGHDT and CDR2 YYEEEE. The CDR3 length is 14 residues. In nucleotides, the CDR3 is TGTGCCAGCAGTCGAGACACCTCTGGAAACACCATATATTTT. As protein: CASSRDTSGNTIYF. Using reference TRBV5-6 and TRBJ1-3 for the parts outside the CDR3, the full variable domain is DAGVTQSPTHLIKTRGQQVTLRCSPKSGHDTVSWYQQALGQGPQFIFQYYEEEERQRGNFPDRFSGHQFPNYSSELNVNALLLGDSALYLCASSRDTSGNTIYFGEGSWLTVV.

Only a few counts were recorded for this clonotype. The chain has TRBV23-1 and TRBJ2-2, with 9 nucleotides matching TRBD1. TRBV23-1 is designated an ORF whose function remains uncertain. Trimming at V came to 2 bases and at J to 4 bases, leaving 11 bases not matched to a gene. CDR3 size: 18 residues. This chain's CDR3 is CASSQALPGQGCTGELFF. As DNA, the CDR3 is TGCGCCAGCAGTCAAGCCTTACCGGGACAGGGATGCACCGGGGAGCTGTTTTTT.

The J gene is TRBJ2-2, the V gene TRBV29-1; D possibly corresponds to TRBD1 (6 bases). The ends were cut back, 4 bases at V and 4 bases at J, with 13 bases in the middle. The germline gives CDR1 SQVTM, CDR2 ANQGSEA. The CDR3 runs to 14 residues. The CDR3 DNA is TGCAGCGTTGGACAGGACCCTTTCACCGGGGAGCTGTTTTTT. Encoded protein: CSVGQDPFTGELFF.

This clonotype was counted between two and nine times. The V call is TRBV11-2, the J call TRBJ2-7; D is perhaps TRBD1 (6 bases). The CDR3 sequence is 14 residues long. V was cut by 1 base and J by 0 bases, with 7 bases left in between. The germline gives CDR1 SGHAT, CDR2 FQNNGV. The DNA for the CDR3 is TGTGCCAGCAGCTTAGTCAGGGGCTCCTACGAGCAGTACGTC. This sequence encodes CASSLVRGSYEQYV.

This sequence joins TRBV4-2 and TRBJ1-1, with a possible D match to TRBD1 (5 bases). The germline gives CDR1 LGHNA, CDR2 YNFKEQ. The CDR3 spans 16 residues. Trimming removed 1 base at V and 4 bases at J, with 16 bases between. The CDR3 sequence: CASSQVGEVLRTEAFF. The CDR3 DNA follows: TGTGCCAGCAGCCAAGTGGGGGAGGTTCTGCGCACTGAAGCTTTCTTT.

The chain links TRBV2 to TRBJ1-5; D may be TRBD1 (5 bases). The V end was cut by 3 bases, the J end by 4 bases, with 13 bases between. The CDR3 loop spans 15 amino acids. From germline, CDR1 is SNHLY and CDR2 FYNNEI. The chain's CDR3 is CASSERSGPNQPQHF. The DNA of the CDR3 is TGTGCCAGCAGTGAGAGGTCAGGGCCTAATCAGCCCCAGCATTTT.

This clonotype was counted at least ten times. V usage is TRBV19 and J usage is TRBJ2-2; 7 bases fit TRBD1. This CDR3 has 15 amino acids. Germline V gives CDR1 LNHDA, CDR2 SQIVND (reference sequence). V shed 6 bases and J 2 bases; nucleotides not matched to a gene: 6. Here the CDR3 reads CASSHGTANTGELFF. The CDR3 DNA reads TGTGCCAGTAGCCACGGGACAGCCAACACCGGGGAGCTGTTTTTT. The full variable domain, rest sourced from reference TRBV19 and TRBJ2-2, is DGGITQSPKYLFRKEGQNVTLSCEQNLNHDAMYWYRQDPGQGLRLIYYSQIVNDFQKGDIAEGYSVSREKKESFPLTVTSAQKNPTAFYLCASSHGTANTGELFFGEGSRLTVL.

The chain couples TRBV5-4 to TRBJ2-2, with D perhaps TRBD1 (6 bases). V lost 3 bases and J 3 bases, leaving 12 bases between the germline ends. This CDR3 comprises 15 residues. The germline V gene encodes CDR1 SGHNT and CDR2 YYREEE (reference sequence). DNA of the CDR3: TGTGCCAGCAGCTCAGGGGTGGGAGACACCGGGGAGCTGTTTTTT. As protein: CASSSGVGDTGELFF. The variable domain in full, completed from reference TRBV5-4 and TRBJ2-2, reads ETGVTQSPTHLIKTRGQQVTLRCSSQSGHNTVSWYQQALGQGPQFIFQYYREEENGRGNFPPRFSGLQFPNYSSELNVNALELDDSALYLCASSSGVGDTGELFFGEGSRLTVL.

The sample holds a few counts of this clonotype. The CDR3: CASSQEAGLATNEQFF. CDR3 nucleotide sequence: TGTGCCAGCAGCCAAGAAGCAGGGCTAGCTACGAATGAGCAGTTCTTC. The chain has TRBV4-2 and TRBJ2-1; possibly TRBD1 or TRBD2 for D (5 bases each). The CDR3 is 16 amino acids. V lost 0 bases to trimming and J lost 7 bases, with 16 bases between them. Per the germline V gene, CDR1 is LGHNA and CDR2 is YNFKEQ.

This chain links TRBV20-1 with TRBJ1-2, with 8 bases that match TRBD1. Looked up from germline, CDR1 is DFQATT and CDR2 is SNEGSKA (reference sequence). V dropped 4 bases and J dropped 4; count of bases not matched to a gene: 2. The CDR3 spans 12 residues. CDR3 coding DNA: TGCAGTGCTACAGGGGGCGGCTATGGCTACACCTTC. This codes for CSATGGGYGYTF.

This clonotype turned up a few times. This chain connects TRBV3-1 to TRBJ2-7; possibly TRBD1 for D (7 bases). Germline CDR1 is LGHDT and CDR2 is YNNKEL (reference sequence). The V end was cut by 0 bases, the J end by 7 bases, with 19 bases between. The CDR3 contains 16 residues. The CDR3 coding sequence is TGTGCCAGCAGCCAAGACCGCGGGACAGCCCCTATGGAGCAGTACTTC. This sequence encodes CASSQDRGTAPMEQYF.

The chain carries TRBV6-5 and TRBJ2-7, with D perhaps TRBD2 (5 bases). Trimming pared 0 bases from V and 0 bases from J, leaving 12 bases between. This CDR3 contains 16 residues. CDR1 is MNHEY and CDR2 is SVGAGI in the germline V gene. CDR3 nucleotide sequence: TGTGCCAGCAGTTACTCTCTGACGGGGAGCTCCTACGAGCAGTACTTC. This sequence encodes CASSYSLTGSSYEQYF.

The chain joins TRBV5-1 to TRBJ2-3; TRBD2 matches 11 bases. The CDR3 contains 16 residues. Germline V gene sequence: CDR1 SGHRS, CDR2 YFSETQ. V trimming: 2 bases; J trimming: 2 bases; junction bases outside the gene matches: 4. CDR3: CASSFKLAGDTDTQYF. CDR3 coding DNA: TGCGCCAGCAGCTTCAAACTAGCGGGGGACACAGATACGCAGTATTTT.

CDR3 in amino acids: CASSLEASHYGYTF. The CDR3 DNA sequence: TGCGCCAGCAGCTTGGAGGCCAGCCACTATGGCTACACCTTC. The gene calls are TRBV5-1 and TRBJ1-2; no reliable D call. The CDR3 totals 14 residues. V lost 0 bases to trimming and J lost 3 bases, with 9 bases between them. Per the germline V gene, CDR1 is SGHRS and CDR2 is YFSETQ. Using reference TRBV5-1 and TRBJ1-2 for the parts outside the CDR3, the full variable domain is KAGVTQTPRYLIKTRGQQVTLSCSPISGHRSVSWYQQTPGQGLQFLFEYFSETQRNKGNFPGRFSGRQFSNSRSEMNVSTLELGDSALYLCASSLEASHYGYTFGSGTRLTVV.

The rearrangement joins TRBV29-1 to TRBJ2-1; 9 bases are a match to TRBD1. V was pared by 3 bases and J by 4 bases, with 7 bases of the junction left unmatched. The CDR3 runs 15 residues. Germline V CDR1 and CDR2: SQVTM, ANQGSEA. For the CDR3, the DNA is TGCAGCGTTGACCGGCGACAGGGGGATTACAATGAGCAGTTCTTC. It specifies CSVDRRQGDYNEQFF.

CDR3 protein: CASSGTSGGAGDTQYF. The CDR3 region has the DNA TGTGCCAGCAGTGGGACTAGCGGGGGGGCGGGAGATACGCAGTATTTT. The rearrangement joins TRBV28 to TRBJ2-3; 16 positions match TRBD2. Looked up from germline, CDR1 is MDHEN and CDR2 is SYDVKM. The CDR3 sequence is 16 residues long. Trimming at V came to 5 bases and at J to 5 bases, leaving 4 bases not matched to a gene.

This clonotype was found a few times. This rearrangement joins TRBV5-5 to TRBJ1-2; D ambiguous. Trimming pared 3 bases from V and 5 bases from J, leaving 23 bases between. CDR1 and CDR2 from the germline V gene are SGHKS and YYEKEE (reference sequence). This CDR3 region has 17 residues. The DNA for the CDR3 is TGTGCCAGCAGCTCGCCTGGGCAGGAGGAAGCGGTTTATGGCTACACCTTC. Translation gives CASSSPGQEEAVYGYTF.

Ten or more counts support this clonotype. The genes are TRBV29-1 and TRBJ1-4; a possible D gene is TRBD1 (6 bases). Germline values: CDR1 SQVTM, CDR2 ANQGSEA. The CDR3 sequence is 14 residues long. Trimming removed 0 bases from V and 7 bases from J, with 12 bases in between. The CDR3 sequence: CSVEDPGAGEKLFF. CDR3 DNA: TGCAGCGTTGAAGATCCAGGGGCTGGTGAAAAACTGTTTTTT.

This clonotype was detected many times. V is TRBV7-8 and J is TRBJ2-1; 8 nucleotides match TRBD1. Germline CDR1 reads SGHVS; CDR2 reads FQNEAQ. V was clipped by 6 bases and J by 8 bases; unmatched bases: 12. The CDR3 has 15 amino acids. The CDR3 sequence is CASRPARTGYHEQFF. The CDR3 DNA is TGTGCCAGCAGACCCGCCCGGACAGGGTATCATGAGCAGTTCTTC.